Below are 19 T cell receptor beta chains sequenced from a single sample in a study of cytomegalovirus exposure and HLA in healthy donors. Profiled with immunoSEQ multiplex PCR; TCRdb holds only in-frame clones, not every one. The data show about 220,000 clones, with 75% to 95% seen just once and more than 0.85% held by the top ten. Sequenced sample: PBMCs. These receptors originate from a woman aged 18-30 years in good health and CMV-seronegative.

The V call is TRBV5-1, the J call TRBJ2-6; 13 bases line up with TRBD2. V shed 3 bases, J shed 0 bases, and the junction held 9 bases outside the gene matches. CDR3 size: 20 residues. Germline assignment: CDR1 SGHRS and CDR2 YFSETQ. This CDR3 reads CASSSRGTSGVSSGANVLTF. Written as DNA, the CDR3 is TGCGCCAGCAGCTCCCGGGGGACTAGCGGGGTCAGCTCTGGGGCCAACGTCCTGACTTTC.

This chain joins TRBV18 and TRBJ2-3; 8 bases agree with TRBD2. Germline V gene lookup returns CDR1 KGHSH and CDR2 LQKENI. This CDR3 region has 16 residues. J gave up 1 base and V 1 base, and 4 bases lay outside the gene matches. The CDR3 nucleotides are TGTGCCAGCTCACCACGGGAACTAGCGGGCACAGATACGCAGTATTTT. Encoded protein: CASSPRELAGTDTQYF.

The chain is built from TRBV2 and TRBJ2-7; TRBD2 is a possible D gene (5 bases). Germline V lookup: CDR1 SNHLY, CDR2 FYNNEI. The CDR3 has 15 residues. The germline V and J ends were trimmed by 7 bases and 6 bases, with 22 bases remaining between them. The CDR3 spells CASKGGDYLDGEQYF. In DNA, the CDR3 is TGTGCCAGCAAAGGAGGAGACTACCTTGACGGCGAGCAGTACTTC. Full variable domain (remainder filled in from reference TRBV2 and TRBJ2-7): EPEVTQTPSHQVTQMGQEVILRCVPISNHLYFYWYRQILGQKVEFLVSFYNNEISEKSEIFDDQFSVERPDGSNFTLKIRSTKLEDSAMYFCASKGGDYLDGEQYFGPGTRLTVT.

This chain joins TRBV27 and TRBJ1-6; 8 nucleotides align to TRBD1. Looked up from germline, CDR1 is MNHEY and CDR2 is SMNVEV (reference sequence). V trimming: 7 bases; J trimming: 5 bases; junction bases outside the gene matches: 7. CDR3 size: 15 residues. In DNA form, the CDR3 reads TGTGCCAGCAAACGGACAGGGAGTGATAATTCACCCCTCCACTTT. Amino acid sequence: CASKRTGSDNSPLHF.

The chain recombines TRBV29-1 with TRBJ1-2; D gene uncertain. Germline V lookup: CDR1 SQVTM, CDR2 ANQGSEA. The CDR3 consists of 12 residues. V dropped 6 bases and J dropped 2 bases, with 10 bases sitting between them. The CDR3 sequence is CSVIDGNYGYTF. As DNA, the CDR3 is TGCAGCGTAATAGACGGGAACTATGGCTACACCTTC.

The genes are TRBV27 and TRBJ1-5; maybe TRBD1 (6 bases). The germline V gene has CDR1 MNHEY and CDR2 SMNVEV (reference sequence). The ends were cut back, 3 bases at V and 6 bases at J, with 12 bases in the middle. The length of the CDR3 is 14 residues. The CDR3 loop is CASSFGGASQPQHF. Written as DNA, the CDR3 is TGTGCCAGCAGTTTCGGGGGGGCGTCTCAGCCCCAGCATTTT.

With regard to this clone: Other DNA sequences within the sample encode an identical CDR3. The chain links TRBV19 to TRBJ1-5; perhaps TRBD1 as D (6 bases). The germline gives CDR1 LNHDA, CDR2 SQIVND (reference sequence). Between the trimmed V and J ends, which lost 1 base and 2 bases, there was a span of 9 bases. The CDR3 contains 15 residues. The chain's CDR3 is CASSIVAGGNQPQHF. In DNA form, the CDR3 reads TGTGCCAGTAGTATAGTGGCAGGGGGCAATCAGCCCCAGCATTTT.

For the CDR3, the DNA is TGTGCCTGGAGTGTTGAAGGAGCCCACTATGGCTACACCTTC. This gives the protein CAWSVEGAHYGYTF. The chain is built from TRBV30 and TRBJ1-2; D is unclear. The CDR3 totals 14 residues. From germline, CDR1 is GTSNPN and CDR2 SVGIG (reference sequence). V lost 0 bases and J lost 3, with 11 bases in between.

CDR3 coding DNA: TGTGCCAGCGCCGATACGGAGGCTTTCTTT. It encodes CASADTEAFF. This chain uses TRBV7-9 with TRBJ1-1, with unresolved D. V lost 8 bases, J lost 11 bases, and 12 bases lay in between. This CDR3 spans 10 amino acids. CDR1 is SEHNR, CDR2 FQNEAQ, per germline (reference sequence). The full variable domain, rest sourced from reference TRBV7-9 and TRBJ1-1, is DTGVSQNPRHKITKRGQNVTFRCDPISEHNRLYWYRQTLGQGPEFLTYFQNEAQLEKSRLLSDRFSAERPKGSFSTLEIQRTEQGDSAMYLCASADTEAFFGQGTRLTVV.

The chain employs TRBV30 and TRBJ1-5, with D unresolved. The germline gives CDR1 GTSNPN, CDR2 SVGIG (reference sequence). This CDR3 has 13 residues. The V gene lost 3 bases and the J gene lost 5 bases, with 11 bases spanning the gap. The DNA for the CDR3 is TGTGCCTGGAGAGAGGGCCGGGATCAGCCCCAGCATTTT. This codes for CAWREGRDQPQHF.

The J gene is TRBJ2-5, the V gene TRBV5-4; 9 positions agree with TRBD1. With 0 bases clipped from V and 5 bases from J, the junction kept 8 bases outside the gene matches. Germline V gene sequence: CDR1 SGHNT, CDR2 YYREEE (reference sequence). There are 16 residues in the CDR3. The CDR3 spells CASSLGGQGLLETQYF. As DNA, the CDR3 is TGTGCCAGCAGCTTGGGTGGACAGGGGTTATTGGAGACCCAGTACTTC.

This chain joins TRBV29-1 and TRBJ2-1; D is uncertain. There are 13 residues in the CDR3. From germline, CDR1 is SQVTM and CDR2 ANQGSEA. V was trimmed by 6 bases and J by 8 bases, leaving 17 bases between them. This chain's CDR3 is CSVSRGFTDEQFF. CDR3 coding DNA: TGCAGCGTCTCTAGAGGATTTACCGATGAGCAGTTCTTC.

The chain uses TRBV6-1 and TRBJ1-2, with D possibly matching TRBD1 (5 bases). Trimming stripped 5 bases from V and 2 bases from J, with 15 bases between. CDR1 is MNHNS and CDR2 is SASEGT in the germline V gene. This CDR3 has 15 residues. The CDR3 protein is CASSSRPTENYGYTF. Written as DNA, the CDR3 is TGTGCCAGCAGTTCCCGACCGACAGAGAACTATGGCTACACCTTC.

The rearrangement uses TRBV10-2 and TRBJ1-3; 10 bases match TRBD1. CDR3 length: 18 amino acids. Germline CDR1 WSHSY, CDR2 SAAADI. The V and J ends lost 6 bases and 2 bases, in that order; junction bases with no gene match: 13. The CDR3, as DNA: TGCGCCAGCAGGGAGCCCCCGGGACAGGGGTCCGCTGGAAACACCATATATTTT. Residues: CASREPPGQGSAGNTIYF.

This chain connects TRBV18 to TRBJ1-4; D unclear. Trimming stripped 5 bases from V and 4 bases from J, with 14 bases between. The CDR3 is 15 amino acids. Per the germline V gene, CDR1 is KGHSH and CDR2 is LQKENI. The CDR3 DNA follows: TGTGCCAGCTCATCAACCGGGAGACGTAATGAAAAACTGTTTTTT. Amino acid sequence: CASSSTGRRNEKLFF.

A note on this clone: Germline and junction disagree at one end, which may indicate a read error. This chain links TRBV6-5 with TRBJ2-5; D call uncertain. The J call may not be correct, given that the DNA end is closer to TRBJ2-7. Looked up from germline, CDR1 is MNHEY and CDR2 is SVGAGI. The CDR3 runs 10 residues. The CDR3 sequence is CASRYYEQYF. The CDR3 bases are TGTGCCAGCAGGTACTACGAGCAGTACTTC.

The chain links TRBV13 to TRBJ2-2, with a weak D call TRBD1 (5 bases). CDR1 and CDR2 (germline): PRHDT, FYEKMQ (reference sequence). The length of the CDR3 is 20 residues. V was cut by 1 base and J by 4 bases, with 25 bases left in between. The CDR3 is CASSLAGEGASFYVTGELFF. CDR3 nucleotides: TGTGCCAGCAGCTTAGCGGGCGAAGGGGCCTCATTTTATGTCACCGGGGAGCTGTTTTTT.

This clone was seen repeatedly, ten times or more. V gene TRBV28 combines with J gene TRBJ1-6; 7 nucleotides align to TRBD1. The junction had 9 bases not matched to a gene; V was cut back by 5 bases and J by 5 bases. Germline CDR1 is MDHEN and CDR2 is SYDVKM. This CDR3 is 16 amino acids long. As DNA, the CDR3 is TGTGCCAGCAGTCCCTCAACAGGGGCCGATAATTCACCCCTCCACTTT. As protein: CASSPSTGADNSPLHF.

The V gene is TRBV5-4, the J gene TRBJ2-7; D is perhaps TRBD2 (7 bases). Germline values: CDR1 SGHNT, CDR2 YYREEE (reference sequence). This CDR3 has 14 amino acids. V was shortened by 2 bases and J by 4 bases, with 13 bases between the two germline ends. DNA for the CDR3: TGTGCCAGCAGCTTTAGGGGGGGCGGGTACGAGCAGTACTTC. It is translated as CASSFRGGGYEQYF. The full variable domain, its missing parts supplied by reference TRBV5-4 and TRBJ2-7, is ETGVTQSPTHLIKTRGQQVTLRCSSQSGHNTVSWYQQALGQGPQFIFQYYREEENGRGNFPPRFSGLQFPNYSSELNVNALELDDSALYLCASSFRGGGYEQYFGPGTRLTVT.